This record covers a single T cell receptor (beta chain). These data come from a study of shared clonotypes between healthy human individuals. Here immunoSEQ multiplex PCR was the method, and the copy in TCRdb shows in-frame clones only, minus some. The table records some 2 million clones, less than 95% of them present only once. Naive CD8 cells, CD45RO-negative and positively selected for CCR7, excluded terminally differentiated effector memory CD45RA+ cells. This receptor was taken from a man aged 18 to 35 in good health. The sample taken for sequencing was naive CD8+ T cells sorted from blood.

The CDR3 protein is CAISPGQGVGYEQYF. In DNA, the CDR3 is TGTGCCATCAGTCCCGGGCAGGGAGTAGGATACGAGCAGTACTTC. The J gene is TRBJ2-7, the V gene TRBV10-3; tentatively, D is TRBD1 or TRBD2 (5 bases each). The length of the CDR3 is 15 residues. Germline CDR1 and CDR2: ENHRY and SYGVKD. The ends were cut back, 5 bases at V and 4 bases at J, with 18 bases in the middle.